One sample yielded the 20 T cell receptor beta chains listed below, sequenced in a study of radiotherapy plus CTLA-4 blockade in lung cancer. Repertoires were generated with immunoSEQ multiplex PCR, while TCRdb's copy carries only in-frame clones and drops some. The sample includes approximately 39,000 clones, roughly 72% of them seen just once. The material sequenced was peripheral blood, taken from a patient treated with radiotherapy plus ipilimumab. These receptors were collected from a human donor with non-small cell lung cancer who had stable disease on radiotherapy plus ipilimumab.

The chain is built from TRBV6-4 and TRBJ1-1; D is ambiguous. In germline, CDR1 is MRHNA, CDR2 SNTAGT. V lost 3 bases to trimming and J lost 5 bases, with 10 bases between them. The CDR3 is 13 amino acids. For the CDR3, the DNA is TGTGCCAGCAGTGAAAAAGGAGGGACTGAAGCTTTCTTT. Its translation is CASSEKGGTEAFF.

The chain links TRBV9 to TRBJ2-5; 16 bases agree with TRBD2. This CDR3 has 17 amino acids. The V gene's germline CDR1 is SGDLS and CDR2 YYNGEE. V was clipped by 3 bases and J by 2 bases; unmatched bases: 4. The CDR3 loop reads CASSDGTSGGVQETQYF. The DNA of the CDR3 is TGTGCCAGCAGCGACGGGACTAGCGGGGGGGTTCAAGAGACCCAGTACTTC.

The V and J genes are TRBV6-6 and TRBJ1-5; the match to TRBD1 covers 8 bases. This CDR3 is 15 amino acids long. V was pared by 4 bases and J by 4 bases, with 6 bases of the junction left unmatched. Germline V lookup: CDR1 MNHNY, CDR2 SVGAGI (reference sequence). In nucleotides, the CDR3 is TGTGCCAGCAGTTTACAGACAGGGGTTAATCAGCCCCAGCATTTT. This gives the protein CASSLQTGVNQPQHF.

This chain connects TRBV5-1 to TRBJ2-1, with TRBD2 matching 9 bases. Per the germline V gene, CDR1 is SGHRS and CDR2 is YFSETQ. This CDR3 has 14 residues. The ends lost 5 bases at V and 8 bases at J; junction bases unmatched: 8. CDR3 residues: CASRRSGGSYEQFF. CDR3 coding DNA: TGCGCCAGCAGGAGGAGCGGGGGGAGCTATGAGCAGTTCTTC.

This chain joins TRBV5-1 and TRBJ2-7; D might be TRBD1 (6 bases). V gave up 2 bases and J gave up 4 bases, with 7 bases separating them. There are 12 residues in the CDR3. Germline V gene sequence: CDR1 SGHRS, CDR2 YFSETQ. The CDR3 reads CASSFRGYEQYF. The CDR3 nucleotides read TGCGCCAGCAGCTTCAGGGGTTACGAGCAGTACTTC.

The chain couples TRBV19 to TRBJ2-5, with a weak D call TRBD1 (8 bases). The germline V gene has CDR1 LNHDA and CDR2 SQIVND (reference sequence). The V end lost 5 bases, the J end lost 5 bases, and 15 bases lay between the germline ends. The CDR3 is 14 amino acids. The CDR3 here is CASSVTGGVETQYF. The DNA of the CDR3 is TGTGCCAGTAGTGTAACAGGGGGGGTCGAGACCCAGTACTTC.

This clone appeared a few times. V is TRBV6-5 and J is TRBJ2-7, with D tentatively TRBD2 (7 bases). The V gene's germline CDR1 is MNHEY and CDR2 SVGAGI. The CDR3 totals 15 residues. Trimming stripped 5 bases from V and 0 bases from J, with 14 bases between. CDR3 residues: CASSRGDTGSYEQYF. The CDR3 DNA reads TGTGCCAGCAGTCGGGGGGACACCGGCTCCTACGAGCAGTACTTC.

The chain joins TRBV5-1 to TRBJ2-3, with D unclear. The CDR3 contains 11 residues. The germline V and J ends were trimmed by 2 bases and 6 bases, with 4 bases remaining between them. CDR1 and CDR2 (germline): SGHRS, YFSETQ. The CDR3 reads CASSLLDTQYF. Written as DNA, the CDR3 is TGCGCCAGCAGCTTACTGGATACGCAGTATTTT.

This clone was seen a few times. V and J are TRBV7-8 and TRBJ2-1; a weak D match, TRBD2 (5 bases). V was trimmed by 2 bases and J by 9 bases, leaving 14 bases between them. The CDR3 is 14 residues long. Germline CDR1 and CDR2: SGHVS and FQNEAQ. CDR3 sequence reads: CASSLFEPSGEQFF. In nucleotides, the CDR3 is TGTGCCAGCAGCTTATTCGAACCCAGCGGTGAGCAGTTCTTC.

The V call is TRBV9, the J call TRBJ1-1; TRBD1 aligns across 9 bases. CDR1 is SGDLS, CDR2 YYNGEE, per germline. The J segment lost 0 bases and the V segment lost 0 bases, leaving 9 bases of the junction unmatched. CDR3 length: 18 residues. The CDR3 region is CASSVGLGQGRLNTEAFF. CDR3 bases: TGTGCCAGCAGCGTAGGCCTCGGACAGGGGAGGTTGAACACTGAAGCTTTCTTT.

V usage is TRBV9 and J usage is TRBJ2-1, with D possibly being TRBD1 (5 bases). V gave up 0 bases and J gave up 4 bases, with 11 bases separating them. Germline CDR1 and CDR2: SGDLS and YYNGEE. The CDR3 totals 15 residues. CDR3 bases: TGTGCCAGCAGCGTAGCAGGGTCCCTATACAATGAGCAGTTCTTC. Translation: CASSVAGSLYNEQFF.

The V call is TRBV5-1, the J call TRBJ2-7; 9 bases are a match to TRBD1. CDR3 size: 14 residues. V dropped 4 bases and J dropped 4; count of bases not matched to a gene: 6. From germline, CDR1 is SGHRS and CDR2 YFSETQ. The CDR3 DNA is TGCGCCAGCAGCCGGGGGGACAGGGCATACGAGCAGTACTTC. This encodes CASSRGDRAYEQYF. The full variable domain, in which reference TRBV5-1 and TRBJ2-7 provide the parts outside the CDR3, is KAGVTQTPRYLIKTRGQQVTLSCSPISGHRSVSWYQQTPGQGLQFLFEYFSETQRNKGNFPGRFSGRQFSNSRSEMNVSTLELGDSALYLCASSRGDRAYEQYFGPGTRLTVT.

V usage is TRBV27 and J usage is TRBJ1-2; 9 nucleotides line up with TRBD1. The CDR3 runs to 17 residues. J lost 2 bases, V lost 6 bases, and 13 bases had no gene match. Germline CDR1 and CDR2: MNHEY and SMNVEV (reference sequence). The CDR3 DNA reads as TGTGCCAGCAGGCCCTCCGGGACAGGGCCCAACAACTATGGCTACACCTTC. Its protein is CASRPSGTGPNNYGYTF.

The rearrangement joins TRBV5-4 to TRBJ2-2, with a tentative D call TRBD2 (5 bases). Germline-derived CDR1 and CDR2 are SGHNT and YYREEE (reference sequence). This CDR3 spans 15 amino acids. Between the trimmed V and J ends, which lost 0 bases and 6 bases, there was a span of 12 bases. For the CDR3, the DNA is TGTGCCAGCAGCTTGGCCGGGGAGCTGGCCGGGGAGCTGTTTTTT. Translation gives CASSLAGELAGELFF.

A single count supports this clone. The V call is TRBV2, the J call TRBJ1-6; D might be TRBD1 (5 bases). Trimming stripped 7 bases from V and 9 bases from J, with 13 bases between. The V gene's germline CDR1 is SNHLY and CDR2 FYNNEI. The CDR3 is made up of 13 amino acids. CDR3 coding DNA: TGTGCCAGCATAGAGCGACAGCGTTCACCCCTCCACTTT. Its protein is CASIERQRSPLHF.

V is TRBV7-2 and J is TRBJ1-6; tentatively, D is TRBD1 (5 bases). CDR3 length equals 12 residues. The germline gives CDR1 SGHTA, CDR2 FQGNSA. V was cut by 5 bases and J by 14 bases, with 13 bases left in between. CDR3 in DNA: TGTGCCAGCAGCACGTCAGGGTTAACCCTCCACTTT. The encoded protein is CASSTSGLTLHF.

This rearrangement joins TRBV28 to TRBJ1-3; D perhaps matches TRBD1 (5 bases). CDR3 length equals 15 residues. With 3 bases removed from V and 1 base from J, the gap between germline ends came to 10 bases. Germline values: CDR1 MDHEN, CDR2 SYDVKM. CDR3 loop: CASSLAQVSGNTIYF. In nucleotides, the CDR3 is TGTGCCAGCAGTTTGGCACAGGTATCTGGAAACACCATATATTTT.

As DNA, the CDR3 is TGTGCCAGCAGCGTAGAGGACAGGGGAAGATCTGGAAACACCATATATTTT. Translated, it gives CASSVEDRGRSGNTIYF. The chain uses TRBV9 and TRBJ1-3, with TRBD1 matching over 9 bases. The J segment lost 1 base and the V segment lost 0 bases, leaving 5 bases of the junction unmatched. Germline V gene sequence: CDR1 SGDLS, CDR2 YYNGEE. This CDR3 spans 17 amino acids.

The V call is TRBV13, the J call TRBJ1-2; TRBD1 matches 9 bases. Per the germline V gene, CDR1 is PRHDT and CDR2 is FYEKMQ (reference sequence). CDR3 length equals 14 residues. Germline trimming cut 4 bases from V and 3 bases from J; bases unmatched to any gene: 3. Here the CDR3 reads CASSSWTGDYGYTF. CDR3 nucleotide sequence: TGTGCCAGCAGCTCCTGGACAGGGGACTATGGCTACACCTTC.

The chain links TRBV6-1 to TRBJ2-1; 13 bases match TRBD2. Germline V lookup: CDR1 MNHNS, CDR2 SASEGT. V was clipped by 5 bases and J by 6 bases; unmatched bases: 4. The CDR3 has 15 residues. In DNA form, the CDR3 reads TGTGCCAGCAGTTTACTAGCGGGGGGGCCCAATGAGCAGTTCTTC. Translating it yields CASSLLAGGPNEQFF.